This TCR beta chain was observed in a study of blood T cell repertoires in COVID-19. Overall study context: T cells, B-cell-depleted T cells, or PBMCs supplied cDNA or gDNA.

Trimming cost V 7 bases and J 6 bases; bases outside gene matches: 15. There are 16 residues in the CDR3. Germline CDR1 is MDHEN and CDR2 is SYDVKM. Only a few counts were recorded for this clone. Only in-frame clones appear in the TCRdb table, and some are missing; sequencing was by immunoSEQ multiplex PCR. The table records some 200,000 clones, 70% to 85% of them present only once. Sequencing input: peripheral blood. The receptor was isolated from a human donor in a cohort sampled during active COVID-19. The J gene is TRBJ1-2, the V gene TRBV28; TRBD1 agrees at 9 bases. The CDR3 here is CASTSPGRGTGNGYTF. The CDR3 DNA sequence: TGTGCCAGCACCTCCCCAGGACGGGGGACAGGGAATGGCTACACCTTC.